A single sample gave rise to the 26 T cell receptor beta chains below, sequenced in a study of beta chain features in type 1 diabetes. cDNA synthesis used the whole RNA isolate, giving expressed TCRB sequences. Assay: immunoSEQ multiplex PCR; the TCRdb copy retains only in-frame clones and omits some. The table includes about 450,000 clones, about an eighth detected once. Sequencing input: naive CD4+ T cells from blood. These receptors were collected from a young woman in good health.

This clone was counted only a few times. The V and J genes are TRBV2 and TRBJ2-1; D is possibly TRBD2 (6 bases). The CDR3 sequence is 12 residues long. In germline, CDR1 is SNHLY, CDR2 FYNNEI. CDR3 residues: CASQEGHNEQFF. DNA of the CDR3: TGTGCTTCCCAGGAGGGCCACAATGAGCAGTTCTTC. Full variable domain (outside the CDR3, taken from reference TRBV2 and TRBJ2-1): EPEVTQTPSHQVTQMGQEVILRCVPISNHLYFYWYRQILGQKVEFLVSFYNNEISEKSEIFDDQFSVERPDGSNFTLKIRSTKLEDSAMYFCASQEGHNEQFFGPGTRLTVL.

This clone was counted between two and nine times. The chain links TRBV7-9 to TRBJ1-1, with 9 bases matching TRBD1. This CDR3 comprises 14 residues. CDR1 is SEHNR and CDR2 is FQNEAQ in the germline V gene (reference sequence). J gave up 5 bases and V 7 bases, and 8 bases lay outside the gene matches. The CDR3 protein is CASTPQGAGTEAFF. DNA for the CDR3: TGTGCCAGCACCCCACAGGGGGCCGGGACTGAAGCTTTCTTT.

This clone was observed a few times. This rearrangement joins TRBV7-9 to TRBJ2-7, with TRBD2 as a possible D gene (6 bases). Germline lookup yields CDR1 SEHNR and CDR2 FQNEAQ (reference sequence). Trimming left V 3 bases short and J 3 bases short, with 9 bases between. This CDR3 has 13 residues. The CDR3 sequence: CASSFLGGYEQYF. For the CDR3, the DNA is TGTGCCAGCAGCTTCCTGGGGGGCTACGAGCAGTACTTC. Combining the CDR3 with reference TRBV7-9 and TRBJ2-7 gives the whole variable domain DTGVSQNPRHKITKRGQNVTFRCDPISEHNRLYWYRQTLGQGPEFLTYFQNEAQLEKSRLLSDRFSAERPKGSFSTLEIQRTEQGDSAMYLCASSFLGGYEQYFGPGTRLTVT.

The V and J genes are TRBV7-9 and TRBJ2-5; D ambiguous. The CDR3 spans 13 residues. Germline CDR1 is SEHNR and CDR2 is FQNEAQ (reference sequence). Deletions cut 0 bases from V and 5 bases from J, with 7 bases between. The CDR3: CASSLAGLETQYF. The CDR3 DNA follows: TGTGCCAGCAGCTTAGCAGGGCTGGAGACCCAGTACTTC.

The chain links TRBV27 to TRBJ2-1, with 9 bases that match TRBD1. The junction had 10 bases not matched to a gene; V was cut back by 1 base and J by 6 bases. This CDR3 spans 17 amino acids. Germline CDR1 and CDR2: MNHEY and SMNVEV (reference sequence). The CDR3: CASSLFGSTGGINEQFF. CDR3 coding DNA: TGTGCCAGCAGTTTATTTGGCTCCACAGGGGGCATCAATGAGCAGTTCTTC.

This clone was seen more than once but under ten times. V gene TRBV7-2 combines with J gene TRBJ2-7; TRBD2 is a possible D gene (7 bases). The CDR3 is 16 residues long. CDR1 and CDR2 (germline): SGHTA, FQGNSA. The ends were cut back, 1 base at V and 6 bases at J, with 19 bases in the middle. In nucleotides, the CDR3 is TGTGCCAGCAGCTTAGTTCCAGCGGGGACACTAGCCGAGCAGTACGTC. Amino acid sequence: CASSLVPAGTLAEQYV.

This clone was detected a few times. The J gene is TRBJ1-1, the V gene TRBV5-4; no reliable D call. The germline V gene encodes CDR1 SGHNT and CDR2 YYREEE (reference sequence). V dropped 1 base and J dropped 6 bases, with 13 bases sitting between them. This CDR3 has 14 amino acids. Written as DNA, the CDR3 is TGTGCCAGCAGCTTGATGGGCGGGCGGCCTGAAGCTTTCTTT. Translation gives CASSLMGGRPEAFF.

This clone came up a few times. This chain connects TRBV18 to TRBJ1-1, with a possible D match to TRBD1 (5 bases). The CDR3 sequence is 17 residues long. In germline, CDR1 is KGHSH, CDR2 LQKENI. The V gene lost 3 bases and the J gene lost 0 bases, with 17 bases spanning the gap. The DNA for the CDR3 is TGTGCCAGCTCACCCCTCGGGAGGGGTCGAGTGAACACTGAAGCTTTCTTT. This sequence encodes CASSPLGRGRVNTEAFF.

This clone was picked up a small number of times. Here the CDR3 reads CSASEGYEQYV. CDR3 sequence (DNA): TGCAGTGCCAGCGAGGGCTACGAGCAGTACGTC. The J gene is TRBJ2-7, the V gene TRBV20-1, with D perhaps matching TRBD2 (5 bases). Trimming left V 6 bases short and J 3 bases short, with 9 bases between. From germline, CDR1 is DFQATT and CDR2 SNEGSKA (reference sequence). This CDR3 region has 11 residues.

V is TRBV2 and J is TRBJ2-7; D unresolved. Germline V gene lookup returns CDR1 SNHLY and CDR2 FYNNEI. V shed 4 bases and J shed 4 bases, with 11 bases lying between them. The CDR3 sequence is 13 residues long. As DNA, the CDR3 is TGTGCCAGCAGTGTCGCAGTTCGTTACGAGCAGTACTTC. Encoded protein: CASSVAVRYEQYF.

This clone was seen a few times. The V and J genes are TRBV9 and TRBJ2-1; D is undetermined. This CDR3 is 15 amino acids long. Germline V gene data show CDR1 as SGDLS and CDR2 as YYNGEE. The V end was cut by 0 bases, the J end by 0 bases, with 7 bases between. CDR3 coding DNA: TGTGCCAGCAGCGTAGGAGTGAGCTCCTACAATGAGCAGTTCTTC. The encoded protein is CASSVGVSSYNEQFF.

The chain recombines TRBV21-1 with TRBJ2-1; the table's D call, TRBD2, has no DNA check behind it. TRBV21-1 is given as a pseudogene. This CDR3 region has 18 residues. This CDR3 reads CASSNEGMQAGIYNEQFF. CDR3 coding DNA: TGTGCCAGCAGCAACGAGGGAATGCAGGCGGGAATCTACAATGAGCAGTTCTTC.

This clone was detected a few times. Within the sample, other DNA sequences also encode this same CDR3. The chain links TRBV18 to TRBJ2-3; D is uncertain. CDR1 and CDR2 from the germline V gene are KGHSH and LQKENI. Trimming pared 5 bases from V and 2 bases from J, leaving 2 bases between. The CDR3 has 11 residues. The CDR3, as DNA: TGTGCCAGCTCAGTCACAGATACGCAGTATTTT. It codes for CASSVTDTQYF.

Concerning this clone: At one boundary the junction diverges from the germline segment, which might be a read error. The rearrangement links TRBV6-1 to TRBJ1-2; possibly TRBD1 for D (6 bases). Germline loops: CDR1 MNHNS, CDR2 SASEGT. The CDR3 spans 12 residues. In nucleotides, the CDR3 is TGTGCCAGCAGTGCTTGGACAGAAGGCCACTTCTTC. Translated: CASSAWTEGHFF.

This chain connects TRBV20-1 to TRBJ2-3; D is unresolved. This CDR3 spans 11 amino acids. CDR1 DFQATT and CDR2 SNEGSKA come from the germline V gene (reference sequence). V shed 5 bases and J shed 5 bases, with 8 bases lying between them. CDR3 in amino acids: CSAHLVDTQYF. The CDR3, as DNA: TGCAGTGCTCACTTAGTAGATACGCAGTATTTT.

This clone was seen only a few times. The genes are TRBV30 and TRBJ1-5, with 7 bases aligning to TRBD1. Germline lookup yields CDR1 GTSNPN and CDR2 SVGIG (reference sequence). The CDR3 covers 14 residues. Trimming took 2 bases from V and 3 from J; bases not matched to a gene: 4. The chain's CDR3 is CAWSLGQHNQPQHF. DNA for the CDR3: TGTGCCTGGAGTTTGGGACAGCACAATCAGCCCCAGCATTTT.

In its sample, this clone was seen a few times. The chain has TRBV6-5 and TRBJ1-4; no reliable D call. CDR1 and CDR2 from the germline V gene are MNHEY and SVGAGI. This CDR3 comprises 13 residues. Trimming took 6 bases from V and 3 from J, leaving 8 bases between them. CDR3 loop: CASSTTANEKLFF. In DNA, the CDR3 is TGTGCCAGCAGCACGACGGCTAATGAAAAACTGTTTTTT.

The V gene is TRBV5-4, the J gene TRBJ2-6, with 11 positions matching TRBD1. CDR1 and CDR2 from the germline V gene are SGHNT and YYREEE (reference sequence). The length of the CDR3 is 16 residues. The V and J ends lost 6 bases and 2 bases, in that order; junction bases with no gene match: 4. This chain's CDR3 is CASTVGQGAGANVLTF. The CDR3 DNA is TGTGCCAGCACCGTGGGACAGGGGGCTGGGGCCAACGTCCTGACTTTC.

This clone was found a few times. The chain carries TRBV9 and TRBJ2-3; 7 nucleotides line up with TRBD2. Looked up from germline, CDR1 is SGDLS and CDR2 is YYNGEE. The J segment lost 5 bases and the V segment lost 3 bases, leaving 12 bases of the junction unmatched. The CDR3 sequence is 16 residues long. CDR3 residues: CASSEAAGSYGDTQYF. The CDR3 DNA reads as TGTGCCAGCAGCGAGGCAGCGGGGTCGTATGGAGATACGCAGTATTTT.

This clone turned up a few times. The chain links TRBV2 to TRBJ2-3; tentatively, D is TRBD1 or TRBD2 (5 bases each). The germline V gene encodes CDR1 SNHLY and CDR2 FYNNEI. Deletions cut 8 bases from V and 2 bases from J, with 14 bases between. The CDR3 is 14 amino acids. In DNA form, the CDR3 reads TGTGCCAGCTTGGTCAGGGAGACCACAGATACGCAGTATTTT. As protein: CASLVRETTDTQYF.

The V call is TRBV9, the J call TRBJ2-1, with no clear D. V lost 2 bases to trimming and J lost 6 bases, with 9 bases between them. Germline V lookup: CDR1 SGDLS, CDR2 YYNGEE. CDR3 length equals 13 residues. The CDR3 spells CASSVLALNEQFF. CDR3 nucleotides: TGTGCCAGCAGCGTTCTTGCACTCAATGAGCAGTTCTTC.

This clone was picked up a small number of times. V gene TRBV23-1 combines with J gene TRBJ2-7; TRBD1 agrees at 9 bases. TRBV23-1 is assigned to the ORF class and has an uncertain function. There are 14 residues in the CDR3. J gave up 5 bases and V 7 bases, and 9 bases lay outside the gene matches. Here the CDR3 reads CASTPGQGPHEQYF. CDR3 in DNA: TGCGCCAGCACACCGGGACAGGGACCCCACGAGCAGTACTTC.

This clone turned up a few times. The V and J genes are TRBV9 and TRBJ1-1, with no clear D. V was pared by 0 bases and J by 7 bases, with 13 bases between. Germline V lookup: CDR1 SGDLS, CDR2 YYNGEE. The CDR3 totals 14 residues. CDR3 region: CASSVAGQLGEAFF. The DNA for the CDR3 is TGTGCCAGCAGCGTAGCTGGGCAGTTGGGTGAAGCTTTCTTT.

This chain joins TRBV6-5 and TRBJ1-1; D might be TRBD1 (6 bases). CDR3 length: 14 residues. Germline CDR1 MNHEY, CDR2 SVGAGI. Between the trimmed V and J ends, which lost 6 bases and 5 bases, there was a span of 16 bases. The CDR3 DNA reads as TGTGCCAGCAGACGAACAGGGAGCCCAACTGAAGCTTTCTTT. Its translation is CASRRTGSPTEAFF.

The sample holds a few counts of this clone. The V call is TRBV7-2, the J call TRBJ1-3; D is undetermined. With 7 bases removed from V and 2 bases from J, the gap between germline ends came to 15 bases. The length of the CDR3 is 15 residues. Looked up from germline, CDR1 is SGHTA and CDR2 is FQGNSA. CDR3 DNA: TGTGCCAGCACCCCAATCAAAGGCACTGGAAACACCATATATTTT. This encodes CASTPIKGTGNTIYF. Based on the CDR3 plus reference TRBV7-2 and TRBJ1-3, the full variable domain is GAGVSQSPSNKVTEKGKDVELRCDPISGHTALYWYRQSLGQGLEFLIYFQGNSAPDKSGLPSDRFSAERTGGSVSTLTIQRTQQEDSAVYLCASTPIKGTGNTIYFGEGSWLTVV.

The rearrangement uses TRBV15 and TRBJ2-5; 9 bases match TRBD2. Trimming removed 3 bases from V and 4 bases from J; junction bases left unmatched: 6. The CDR3 length is 15 residues. Germline V lookup: CDR1 LNHNV, CDR2 YYDKDF (reference sequence). The CDR3 nucleotides read TGTGCCACCAGCAGGATAGCGGGAGCGGTAGAGACCCAGTACTTC. Its translation is CATSRIAGAVETQYF.